This T cell receptor beta chain came from a study of T cell repertoires in cytomegalovirus infection. Using its own MiXCR run on the reads, TCRdb lists one record per CDR3 protein. This sample has about 830,000 distinct CDR3 sequences, with around a third found just once. V dropped 5 bases and J dropped 4; count of bases not matched to a gene: 6. This CDR3 comprises 15 residues. Germline V lookup: CDR1 SGHVS, CDR2 FQNEAQ. This clonotype was seen ten or more times. Its specificity is unknown. The V call is TRBV7-8, the J call TRBJ1-5; 9 positions agree with TRBD1. This TCR was sampled from a human donor in good health (CMV status not recorded). Some clones in this sample may be carry-over from other donors' samples. The source material was cultured CD8+ T cells from PBMCs, sampled from culture after CMV antigen stimulation. The CDR3 nucleotides are TGTGCCAGCAGCCCCCCCGGACAGGGGAATCAGCCCCAGCATTTT. This encodes CASSPPGQGNQPQHF.